The 28 T cell receptor beta chains given below trace back to one sample, sequenced in a study of regulatory T cells in long-lasting Graves disease. Time point: newly diagnosed GD, antithyroid drugs for less than 3 months. Preparation of the TCR library used RNA extracted from PBMCs. According to the study, TCR beta libraries were built with iRepertoire HTBI primers and CDR3-region Arm-PCR. TCRdb re-derived calls from the multiplex PCR reads in MiXCR, one entry per CDR3 protein. Of hundreds of thousands of distinct CDR3 sequences in the sample, 15% to 20% are singletons; the top ten hold more than 15%. Another study also made use of these data, one on T cells in Graves' hyperthyroidism and ophthalmopathy.

Sequences were derived from peripheral blood mononuclear cells (PBMCs), sampled at new diagnosis, from a patient treated with antithyroid drugs. Every receptor here comes from a woman aged 25 to 39 with Graves disease.

This clonotype was detected many times. This chain connects TRBV27 to TRBJ1-2, with a possible D match to TRBD1 (5 bases). This CDR3 has 14 residues. Trimming shortened V by 5 bases and J by 7 bases, and 17 bases separated the two germline ends. Germline V lookup: CDR1 MNHEY, CDR2 SMNVEV (reference sequence). The DNA for the CDR3 is TGTGCCAGCAGTGTGGCGGGTTCAGGGTCTGGCTACACCTTC. This codes for CASSVAGSGSGYTF.

This clonotype was observed a handful of times. The chain recombines TRBV2 with TRBJ2-3, with D possibly matching TRBD2 (6 bases). Trimming stripped 3 bases from V and 2 bases from J, with 9 bases between. There are 14 residues in the CDR3. The germline CDR1 and CDR2 sequences are SNHLY and FYNNEI. In nucleotides, the CDR3 is TGTGCCAGCAGTGATGGGGGGTTCACAGATACGCAGTATTTT. This sequence encodes CASSDGGFTDTQYF. The whole variable domain, remainder taken from reference TRBV2 and TRBJ2-3, is EPEVTQTPSHQVTQMGQEVILRCVPISNHLYFYWYRQILGQKVEFLVSFYNNEISEKSEIFDDQFSVERPDGSNFTLKIRSTKLEDSAMYFCASSDGGFTDTQYFGPGTRLTVL.

This clonotype showed up many times. V and J are TRBV2 and TRBJ2-7; D is tentatively TRBD1 or TRBD2 (5 bases each). The CDR3 is 14 residues long. Germline V gene sequence: CDR1 SNHLY, CDR2 FYNNEI. The V and J ends lost 3 bases and 2 bases respectively, with 11 bases between them. CDR3 in amino acids: CASSEGDPTYEQYF. The CDR3, as DNA: TGTGCCAGCAGTGAGGGGGACCCGACCTACGAGCAGTACTTC.

This sequence joins TRBV30 and TRBJ2-3, with D perhaps TRBD1 or TRBD2 (5 bases each). This CDR3 has 17 amino acids. Germline assignment: CDR1 GTSNPN and CDR2 SVGIG (reference sequence). V lost 3 bases, J lost 1 base, and 20 bases lay in between. The CDR3 is CAWSTRGGKFGTDTQYF. The CDR3 DNA reads TGTGCCTGGAGCACGAGGGGTGGGAAATTTGGCACAGATACGCAGTATTTT.

This clonotype appeared many times. The chain couples TRBV20-1 to TRBJ2-5, with D possibly being TRBD1 (5 bases). Germline lookup yields CDR1 DFQATT and CDR2 SNEGSKA (reference sequence). Trimming removed 0 bases at V and 3 bases at J, with 14 bases between. This CDR3 contains 15 residues. The CDR3 loop is CSARDPQGWKETQYF. DNA of the CDR3: TGCAGTGCTAGAGATCCGCAGGGATGGAAAGAGACCCAGTACTTC.

The CDR3: CSVEGGINEQFF. CDR3 in DNA: TGCAGCGTTGAGGGCGGGATCAATGAGCAGTTCTTC. This sequence joins TRBV29-1 and TRBJ2-1; perhaps TRBD2 as D (6 bases). Germline CDR1 reads SQVTM; CDR2 reads ANQGSEA. This CDR3 is built from 12 residues. V lost 3 bases and J lost 6, with 9 bases in between.

The gene calls are TRBV7-3 and TRBJ2-6; TRBD2 matches 7 bases. Germline values: CDR1 SGHTA, CDR2 FQGTGA. The CDR3 extends over 17 amino acids. Trimming at V came to 5 bases and at J to 2 bases, leaving 9 bases not matched to a gene. Written as DNA, the CDR3 is TGTGCCAGCAGCCGCCGGGTAGCGGGTCCTGGGGCCAACGTCCTGACTTTC. Protein product: CASSRRVAGPGANVLTF.

This chain links TRBV5-4 with TRBJ2-3; D unresolved. CDR3 length equals 13 residues. Trimming stripped 4 bases from V and 6 bases from J, with 12 bases between. From germline, CDR1 is SGHNT and CDR2 YYREEE (reference sequence). The CDR3 DNA is TGTGCCAGCAGCCAACGCACGCTGGATACGCAGTATTTT. Amino acids: CASSQRTLDTQYF.

This clonotype was recorded many times. CDR3 loop: CASTGGFNEKLFF. The CDR3 coding sequence is TGTGCCAGTACGGGAGGTTTTAATGAAAAACTGTTTTTT. V gene TRBV28 combines with J gene TRBJ1-4; D remains ambiguous. Trimming stripped 9 bases from V and 4 bases from J, with 12 bases between. The CDR3 consists of 13 residues. Germline V gene data show CDR1 as MDHEN and CDR2 as SYDVKM.

The table lists this clonotype with many counts. The V call is TRBV28, the J call TRBJ1-2, with 7 bases aligning to TRBD1. The V gene end was trimmed by 7 bases and the J gene end by 2 bases; junction bases not matched to a gene: 7. This CDR3 is 14 amino acids long. CDR1 is MDHEN, CDR2 SYDVKM, per germline. In DNA form, the CDR3 reads TGTGCCAGCACCTTGAGGGGACAGAACTATGGCTACACCTTC. It is translated as CASTLRGQNYGYTF.

The V and J genes are TRBV19 and TRBJ2-3; the D is unclear. The V end was cut by 3 bases, the J end by 5 bases, with 12 bases between. The CDR3 consists of 14 residues. Germline-derived CDR1 and CDR2 are LNHDA and SQIVND (reference sequence). CDR3 in amino acids: CASSIWGSVDTQYF. The CDR3 DNA sequence: TGTGCCAGTAGTATCTGGGGATCCGTAGATACGCAGTATTTT.

The gene calls are TRBV11-2 and TRBJ1-2; 10 nucleotides agree with TRBD1. V trimming: 4 bases; J trimming: 3 bases; junction bases outside the gene matches: 20. The CDR3 length is 20 residues. Germline values: CDR1 SGHAT, CDR2 FQNNGV. The CDR3 DNA is TGTGCCAGCAGCTGGATCCGCCGGGACAGGGGCCAATCTAAAGACTATGGCTACACCTTC. Translating gives CASSWIRRDRGQSKDYGYTF. Drawing the rest from reference TRBV11-2 and TRBJ1-2, the complete variable domain is EAGVAQSPRYKIIEKRQSVAFWCNPISGHATLYWYQQILGQGPKLLIQFQNNGVVDDSQLPKDRFSAERLKGVDSTLKIQPAKLEDSAVYLCASSWIRRDRGQSKDYGYTFGSGTRLTVV.

This clonotype was detected many times. The chain combines TRBV24-1 with TRBJ1-2; 7 bases align to TRBD1. From germline, CDR1 is KGHDR and CDR2 SFDVKD. V trimming: 0 bases; J trimming: 8 bases; junction bases outside the gene matches: 2. The CDR3 loop spans 13 amino acids. As DNA, the CDR3 is TGTGCCACCAGTGATTTGACAGGGGCCGGCTACACCTTC. It encodes CATSDLTGAGYTF.

This clonotype has at least ten counts. This CDR3 is CASRQGARLGELFF. The CDR3 DNA reads TGTGCCAGCAGACAGGGGGCGCGATTGGGGGAGCTGTTTTTT. This chain connects TRBV12-3 or TRBV12-4 to TRBJ2-2; TRBD1 matches at 9 bases. V lost 6 bases to trimming and J lost 8 bases; unmatched junction nucleotides: 7. The CDR3 has 14 amino acids.

This chain joins TRBV19 and TRBJ2-7; a possible D gene is TRBD1 (6 bases). Germline-derived CDR1 and CDR2 are LNHDA and SQIVND (reference sequence). The CDR3 totals 12 residues. Trimming pared 6 bases from V and 4 bases from J, leaving 10 bases between. CDR3 in amino acids: CASRYRAYEQYF. The CDR3 region has the DNA TGTGCCAGTAGATACAGGGCGTACGAGCAGTACTTC.

The chain has TRBV2 and TRBJ2-7; D is possibly TRBD1 (5 bases). Germline CDR1 is SNHLY and CDR2 is FYNNEI. The CDR3 spans 13 residues. V was clipped by 1 base and J by 6 bases, with 10 bases between them. CDR3 loop: CASSEGQLGEQYF. CDR3 coding DNA: TGTGCCAGCAGTGAAGGACAGCTGGGCGAGCAGTACTTC.

The gene calls are TRBV13 and TRBJ2-3; 7 positions match TRBD1. There are 15 residues in the CDR3. Germline V gene data show CDR1 as PRHDT and CDR2 as FYEKMQ (reference sequence). Trimming removed 5 bases from V and 0 bases from J; junction bases left unmatched: 5. The CDR3 spells CASSRDRTSTDTQYF. The CDR3 DNA is TGTGCCAGCAGCCGGGACAGAACTAGCACAGATACGCAGTATTTT. Variable domain in full (rest from reference TRBV13 and TRBJ2-3): AAGVIQSPRHLIKEKRETATLKCYPIPRHDTVYWYQQGPGQDPQFLISFYEKMQSDKGSIPDRFSAQQFSDYHSELNMSSLELGDSALYFCASSRDRTSTDTQYFGPGTRLTVL.

This clonotype was observed at least ten times. The chain is built from TRBV5-1 and TRBJ2-1, with 8 positions matching TRBD2. Trimming cost V 5 bases and J 4 bases; bases outside gene matches: 11. The CDR3 loop spans 16 amino acids. Germline lookup yields CDR1 SGHRS and CDR2 YFSETQ. The chain's CDR3 is CASRVAAGVVYNEQFF. The CDR3 nucleotides read TGCGCCAGCAGGGTGGCAGCGGGAGTCGTTTACAATGAGCAGTTCTTC. Drawing the rest from reference TRBV5-1 and TRBJ2-1, the complete variable domain is KAGVTQTPRYLIKTRGQQVTLSCSPISGHRSVSWYQQTPGQGLQFLFEYFSETQRNKGNFPGRFSGRQFSNSRSEMNVSTLELGDSALYLCASRVAAGVVYNEQFFGPGTRLTVL.

This clonotype was detected many times. This sequence joins TRBV2 and TRBJ1-2; the match to TRBD1 covers 9 bases. V lost 5 bases to trimming and J lost 1 base; unmatched junction nucleotides: 2. The CDR3 contains 14 residues. Germline V gene data show CDR1 as SNHLY and CDR2 as FYNNEI. The CDR3: CASSPTGGNYGYTF. Here the CDR3 DNA reads TGTGCCAGCAGTCCGACAGGGGGTAACTATGGCTACACCTTC.

The V and J genes are TRBV6-4 and TRBJ1-4, with a possible D match to TRBD1 (5 bases). Trimming removed 5 bases at V and 5 bases at J, with 15 bases between. This CDR3 is 15 amino acids long. The germline V gene encodes CDR1 MRHNA and CDR2 SNTAGT. This CDR3 is CASSLQAGMNEKLFF. CDR3 nucleotides: TGTGCCAGCAGTTTACAGGCCGGGATGAATGAAAAACTGTTTTTT.

The CDR3 region is CASSLVDKIQVYGYTF. Written as DNA, the CDR3 is TGTGCCAGCAGCTTGGTTGATAAAATACAGGTCTATGGCTACACCTTC. The chain combines TRBV5-6 with TRBJ1-2, with D perhaps matching TRBD1 (5 bases). Looked up from germline, CDR1 is SGHDT and CDR2 is YYEEEE. V was clipped by 0 bases and J by 4 bases, with 16 bases between them. The CDR3 has 16 amino acids. Filled out from reference TRBV5-6 and TRBJ1-2, the complete variable domain reads DAGVTQSPTHLIKTRGQQVTLRCSPKSGHDTVSWYQQALGQGPQFIFQYYEEEERQRGNFPDRFSGHQFPNYSSELNVNALLLGDSALYLCASSLVDKIQVYGYTFGSGTRLTVV.

The chain recombines TRBV11-1 with TRBJ2-1, with D hard to call. The CDR3 spans 12 residues. Trimming pared 5 bases from V and 9 bases from J, leaving 11 bases between. From germline, CDR1 is SGHAT and CDR2 FQDESV (reference sequence). CDR3 residues: CASSGTDGEQFF. CDR3 DNA: TGTGCCAGCAGCGGAACGGACGGTGAGCAGTTCTTC. The variable domain in full, completed from reference TRBV11-1 and TRBJ2-1, reads EAEVAQSPRYKITEKSQAVAFWCDPISGHATLYWYRQILGQGPELLVQFQDESVVDDSQLPKDRFSAERLKGVDSTLKIQPAELGDSAMYLCASSGTDGEQFFGPGTRLTVL.

The rearrangement joins TRBV7-9 to TRBJ2-6, with D hard to call. V gave up 1 base and J gave up 0 bases, with 10 bases separating them. The CDR3 runs 17 residues. CDR1 is SEHNR, CDR2 FQNEAQ, per germline (reference sequence). The CDR3 coding sequence is TGTGCCAGCAGCTTAGAAGGCCGGAGCTCTGGGGCCAACGTCCTGACTTTC. Translated, it gives CASSLEGRSSGANVLTF.

For this clonotype: A single base separates this from a much larger clone, so it may be a read error. The chain couples TRBV30 to TRBJ1-1, with D unresolved. V shed 2 bases and J shed 0 bases, with 13 bases lying between them. Per the germline V gene, CDR1 is GTSNPN and CDR2 is SVGIG (reference sequence). The length of the CDR3 is 15 residues. The CDR3 here is CAWSSPFRMNTEAFF. Here the CDR3 DNA reads TGTGCCTGGAGTAGCCCTTTCCGGATGAACACTGAAGCTTTCTTT. The whole variable domain, remainder taken from reference TRBV30 and TRBJ1-1, is SQTIHQWPATLVQPVGSPLSLECTVEGTSNPNLYWYRQAAGRGLQLLFYSVGIGQISSEVPQNLSASRPQDRQFILSSKKLLLSDSGFYLCAWSSPFRMNTEAFFGQGTRLTVV.

As to this clonotype: A much larger clone differs from this one at a single base, so this may be a read error. This chain connects TRBV20-1 to TRBJ2-1; TRBD2 matches 10 bases. Looked up from germline, CDR1 is DFQATT and CDR2 is SNEGSKA (reference sequence). This CDR3 comprises 15 residues. Here the CDR3 reads CSPRRVSGRYNEQFF. The CDR3 DNA sequence: TGCAGCCCGAGGCGGGTTAGCGGGAGGTACAATGAGCAGTTCTTC.

The chain joins TRBV7-9 to TRBJ2-7, with D perhaps matching TRBD2 (5 bases). V was clipped by 6 bases and J by 7 bases, with 13 bases between them. The CDR3 covers 12 residues. Germline V gene data show CDR1 as SEHNR and CDR2 as FQNEAQ (reference sequence). CDR3 amino acids: CASSRGKREQYF. CDR3 DNA: TGTGCCAGCAGTCGAGGGAAGAGGGAGCAGTACTTC. The complete variable domain, with remaining parts taken from reference TRBV7-9 and TRBJ2-7, reads DTGVSQNPRHKITKRGQNVTFRCDPISEHNRLYWYRQTLGQGPEFLTYFQNEAQLEKSRLLSDRFSAERPKGSFSTLEIQRTEQGDSAMYLCASSRGKREQYFGPGTRLTVT.

Ten or more counts support this clonotype. V and J are TRBV7-2 and TRBJ2-3; D is uncertain. The CDR3 loop spans 15 amino acids. The germline gives CDR1 SGHTA, CDR2 FQGNSA. Trimming shortened V by 2 bases and J by 3 bases, and 12 bases separated the two germline ends. For the CDR3, the DNA is TGTGCCAGCAGCTTAACGGCTAGACAAACAGATACGCAGTATTTT. Its translation: CASSLTARQTDTQYF.

The chain has TRBV20-1 and TRBJ2-5; 9 bases are shared with TRBD2. Germline V gives CDR1 DFQATT, CDR2 SNEGSKA (reference sequence). Trimming removed 6 bases from V and 6 bases from J; junction bases left unmatched: 11. The CDR3 totals 14 residues. The CDR3 nucleotides are TGCAGTGCGGGGGGGGCTAGCGGGATAAAGACCCAGTACTTC. Translating it yields CSAGGASGIKTQYF.